This T cell receptor (beta chain) is from a study of tumor-infiltrating lymphocytes in primary liver carcinoma (dated by TCRdb to the late 2010s). For the study in its entirety: A few patients with histopathologically diagnosed primary liver carcinoma underwent surgical resection in China between November 2015 and 2016. Each sample produced roughly 3.65 to 7.5 million productive TCRbeta reads, and read depth showed no significant difference between tissue types. TCRbeta repertoire sequencing covered about 35 specimens from 5 patients: around 25 tumor regions, 5 adjacent noncancerous liver tissues and 5 peripheral blood samples. The five patients had tumors of stage T1-T3 N0M0, with maximum diameters ranging from roughly 4.2 to 11 cm. The study combined TCRbeta repertoire sequencing, expression microarrays and whole-exome sequencing across five regions of each liver tumor, with adjacent normal tissue and blood. Hepatocellular carcinoma (four) or combined HCC and intrahepatic cholangiocarcinoma (one) was present in the five patients, who were three men and two women aged 30 to 69 years. Reproducibility between technical replicate repertoires was high, with correlation coefficients above 0.95 and mean shared-clone rates about 0.89.

Looking up the germline V gene yields CDR1 SGHNT and CDR2 YENEEA. The CDR3 sequence holds 13 residues, the cysteine and phenylalanine included. The CDR3 DNA has 39 bases and is translated from base 1. As regards this clonotype: The antigen it binds to is not known. At one boundary the junction diverges from the germline segment, which might be a read error.

TCRbeta-specific cDNA was reverse-transcribed from 500 ng total RNA using a constant-region primer and ProtoScript II reverse transcriptase. TCRbeta libraries were built with three nested multiplex PCR rounds, a slightly modified ARM-PCR procedure. Each of the first two PCR rounds ran for 10 cycles and used multiplex TRBV1-TRBV30 forward primers together with a Cbeta reverse primer. Sample barcodes and Illumina adapters were added in a final 25-cycle PCR using Deep VentR polymerase. Amplicons of 200-500 bp were gel-purified with a QIAquick gel extraction kit before sequencing. An Illumina HiSeq 2500 was used to sequence the TCRbeta amplicons, generating 250-bp paired-end reads. For the original study's pipeline: Quality trimming of reads was performed with Trimmomatic v0.33, and paired reads were merged with FLASH v1.2.11 so that full CDR3 sequences could be recovered. V, D and J germline segments were assigned to the rearranged TCRbeta sequences using MiGEC v1.2.1b. Clonotype statistics, along with Shannon-Wiener diversity indices, were calculated using VDJtools v1.0.0. To reduce sampling bias, subsequent analyses other than the diversity analysis used only the 250 most abundant clonotypes in each sample. TCRdb trimmed public reads at Q25 via fastp, called clones via MiXCR and kept in-frame beta chains. Each entry is one CDR3 protein sequence, shown with its most common DNA and genes. The V and J calls come from TCRdb's annotation, not from the publication. This sample has approximately 330,000 distinct CDR3 sequences in its table, and about two thirds of those were observed once. Under 8.5% of the sample comes from the top ten.

On the study overall, not on this receptor specifically: Consistent with antigen-driven expansion, pairs of tumor regions showed higher repertoire overlap (mean roughly 36%) than either tumor-adjacent pairs (around 17%) or tumor-blood pairs (approximately 15%). Because sequencing covered only the TCR beta chain and unpaired alpha chains were not captured, true repertoire diversity is likely underestimated. Comparison of CD4+ and CD8+ T cell repertoires was precluded by the use of bulk unsorted samples. The top 250 clones accounted for a significantly greater share of the repertoire in tumors than in blood (p = 0.039). Only a few patients were included in the study, and the authors note that the findings should be validated in a larger study.

Blood RNA was extracted from unsorted whole blood with TRIzol reagent; germline DNA came from the DNeasy Blood & Tissue kit. At the time of sampling, the patients were treatment-naive and had chronic HBV infection. Before surgery, 3 to 5 milliliters of peripheral blood were collected into K2EDTA tubes. Material for sequencing was peripheral blood. The chain is made from TRBV11-3 and TRBJ1-1, with no reliable assignment of the D segment. The origin of this receptor is a man aged 40-49 years with primary liver carcinoma and hepatitis B virus infection. The CDR3 region: CASSFMLITEAFF. DNA sequence: TGCGCCAGCAGCTTTATGTTGATCACTGAAGCTTTCTTT.